This T cell receptor beta chain came from a study of molecular identifiers for immune sequencing clone quantification (dated by TCRdb to 2016 to 2018). For context, the study as a whole: In a replicate experiment, RNA from 20,000 or 100,000 naive CD8 T cells was split into five aliquots, four of which were sequenced. CD8 T cells were used in a methods study to benchmark molecular-identifier clustering-based TCR repertoire sequencing (MIDCIRS) and TCR RNA copy counting.

Overall results and qualifications from the work: Approximately 3.1 recovered TCR RNA copies per cell were obtained by modeling, versus roughly 9.1 by digital PCR, implying a capture efficiency of about 30%. Spiked-in Jurkat TCR RNA equivalent to a single cell was reported to be detectable even among over 800,000 naive CD8 T cells. Naive libraries contained spiked-in Jurkat TCR RNA (10 copies' worth), which is not part of the donor repertoire. Highly expanded clone sizes could be underestimated because identical TCR molecules may share a barcode. Without barcode sub-clustering, chimeric consensus sequences inflated TCR diversity; chimeras reached as high as 47%. Clones above 20 RNA copies held over 97% of molecules in CMV-specific effector cells but under 1% in naive cells.

The library relied on PCR. Sequencing relied on an Illumina HiSeq 4000. Bulk TCR libraries were made following a previously described method, with the TCR primers given in Table S5. The Qiagen AllPrep DNA/RNA kit was used to purify total RNA. Before any analysis, reads coming from multiple sequencing runs of the same library were combined into one pool. On the study's bioinformatics: Reads were retained only if their TCR constant sequence matched exactly, and those retained reads were trimmed to 150 nt and grouped according to their 12-nt molecular barcodes. Reads inside each barcode group were sub-clustered using a 15% Levenshtein threshold, and a quality-weighted consensus sequence was constructed for each RNA molecule. Non-functional sequences were filtered out, along with any lower-count sequence sitting one edit away from another sequence. On the basis of fitting two negative binomial distributions, barcode sub-clusters with fewer than 20% of the maximum read count were discarded. Starting from the raw public reads, TCRdb applied fastp trimming at Q25, assembled clones with MiXCR and retained in-frame beta chains. Identical CDR3 proteins give one entry, which carries the most common genes and DNA. These V and J calls derive from TCRdb rather than the authors' analysis. Recorded for this sample are under 650,000 distinct CDR3 sequences; nearly 20% of them occurred a single time. The leading ten clones occupy 0.85% to 0.9% of the sample.

Unmatched junction bases come to 15, with V trimmed by 8 bases and J by 8 bases. The CDR3 runs 15 residues from the cysteine to the phenylalanine. The retained sequence is limited to the CDR3, 45 bases, with the frame set at the first base. The germline V gene yields LGHNT for CDR1 and FRNRAP for CDR2. On this clonotype: Its antigen remains undetermined. One base away lies a much larger clone, so this may be a sequencing read error.

Libraries of naive CD8 T cells were built from approximately 20,000 to 980,000 sorted cells, with 10%, 30% or 50% of the purified RNA used. Naive CD8 T cells were FACS-sorted as CD8+CD4-CCR7+CD45RA+ on a BD FACSAria II into RLT Plus buffer. Roughly ten TCR copies' worth of Jurkat RNA were spiked into 20,000-1,000,000 naive CD8 T cell samples to test detection sensitivity. Enrichment of CD8 T cells was performed with RosetteSep CD8+ T Cell Enrichment Cocktail and Ficoll-Paque, after which ACK red cell lysis was carried out. This clonotype was obtained from a human donor in good health. Some libraries in this study had Jurkat cell RNA spiked in. The chain is encoded by TRBV12-5 joined to TRBJ2-1; 7 middle bases align to TRBD2. Specimen: naive CD8+ T cells from blood, with Jurkat cell RNA spiked in. What the cell subset or site label conveys for this sample: FACS-sorted CD8+CD4-CCR7+CD45RA+ naive T cells. CDR3 loop: CASCPPGLLRDEQFF. The DNA reads TGTGCTAGTTGTCCACCGGGACTATTGAGGGATGAGCAGTTCTTC.